This passage covers 22 T cell receptor beta chains from one sample sequenced in a study of metastatic and nonmetastatic thyroid tumors. Thyroid surgery had not been preceded by any treatment in any patient. With MiXCR, TCRdb reprocessed the PCR reads. This sample yields about 43,000 clones, of which around 2.9% are seen a single time; roughly a tenth belongs to the top ten. The sequenced sample was blood. The receptor set was obtained from a female donor with papillary thyroid cancer or a benign thyroid nodule (not recorded which). Some clones in this sample may be carry-over from other donors' samples.

This clone was seen at least ten times. This chain joins TRBV19 and TRBJ2-7; 8 positions match TRBD1. The J segment lost 7 bases and the V segment lost 2 bases, leaving 4 bases of the junction unmatched. The CDR3 runs to 13 residues. Per germline, CDR1 LNHDA and CDR2 SQIVND (reference sequence). The CDR3 DNA follows: TGTGCCAGTAGTATACGACAGGGGAGGGAGCAGTACTTC. Its translation: CASSIRQGREQYF.

The V and J genes are TRBV18 and TRBJ2-5; tentatively, D is TRBD1 (6 bases). CDR1 KGHSH and CDR2 LQKENI come from the germline V gene. The V and J ends lost 2 bases and 5 bases respectively, with 12 bases between them. The CDR3 has 14 amino acids. The CDR3 sequence is CASSPETGWETQYF. For the CDR3, the DNA is TGTGCCAGCTCACCAGAGACAGGATGGGAGACCCAGTACTTC.

This clone was counted only a few times. This chain links TRBV12-3 or TRBV12-4 with TRBJ1-2, with unresolved D. The CDR3 covers 14 residues. V was pared by 0 bases and J by 5 bases, with 10 bases between. The CDR3 nucleotides read TGTGCCAGCAGTTTAGCGCCACGGGAGTATGGCTACACCTTC. Protein: CASSLAPREYGYTF.

This clone turned up a few times. The chain combines TRBV7-2 with TRBJ1-4, with D hard to call. CDR1 and CDR2 from the germline V gene are SGHTA and FQGNSA. This CDR3 is 12 amino acids long. The ends were cut back, 5 bases at V and 6 bases at J, with 7 bases in the middle. The CDR3 here is CASSPQDEKLFF. The CDR3 DNA reads as TGTGCCAGCAGCCCCCAGGATGAAAAACTGTTTTTT.

This clone turned up a few times. The chain is built from TRBV20-1 and TRBJ1-3; D unresolved. CDR1 DFQATT and CDR2 SNEGSKA come from the germline V gene (reference sequence). CDR3 length equals 13 residues. V lost 0 bases, J lost 4 bases, and 7 bases lay in between. The DNA of the CDR3 is TGCAGTGCTAGAGATTTCAGCGGAAACACCATATATTTT. It codes for CSARDFSGNTIYF.

Worth noting for this clone: No conserved phenylalanine or tryptophan is present at the end of the CDR3, so a read error is the likely explanation. The chain uses TRBV20-1 and TRBJ2-1; D is perhaps TRBD2 (6 bases). CDR1 and CDR2 from the germline V gene are DFQATT and SNEGSKA (reference sequence). V was cut by 3 bases and J by 10 bases, with 10 bases left in between. The CDR3 runs 11 residues. The CDR3 here is CSASQRVEQFC. The CDR3 nucleotides read TGCAGTGCTAGCCAGCGGGTGGAGCAGTTCTGC.

This clone occurred a few times. The V and J genes are TRBV27 and TRBJ2-7; weak D call: TRBD1 (6 bases). The CDR3 has 13 residues. Trimming cost V 5 bases and J 3 bases, with 11 bases left between them. The germline gives CDR1 MNHEY, CDR2 SMNVEV (reference sequence). The CDR3 spells CASSIKGGYEQYF. CDR3 sequence (DNA): TGTGCCAGCAGTATCAAAGGGGGCTACGAGCAGTACTTC.

Of note for this clone: At one boundary the junction diverges from the germline segment, which might be a read error. The V call is TRBV5-1, the J call TRBJ2-5, with TRBD1 as a possible D gene (5 bases). This CDR3 is built from 14 residues. In germline, CDR1 is SGHRS, CDR2 YFSETQ. CDR3 loop: CASSFLGPEEIQYF. DNA for the CDR3: TGCGCCAGCAGCTTCCTGGGGCCAGAAGAGATCCAGTACTTC.

This clone was seen repeatedly, ten times or more. It may be a read error: a sequence one base away is much more abundant. The conserved closing phenylalanine or tryptophan is absent in this CDR3, likely reflecting a read error. The chain combines TRBV19 with TRBJ2-2; D is possibly TRBD2 (6 bases). This CDR3 is 14 amino acids long. Trimming pared 6 bases from V and 8 bases from J, leaving 16 bases between. Looked up from germline, CDR1 is LNHDA and CDR2 is SQIVND (reference sequence). This CDR3 reads CASRLRGEVGELFS. The CDR3 DNA reads TGTGCCAGTAGACTTCGTGGGGAGGTAGGGGAGCTGTTTTCT.

Ten or more counts support this clone. The rearrangement links TRBV24-1 to TRBJ2-7; D is perhaps TRBD2 (5 bases). CDR1 and CDR2 from the germline V gene are KGHDR and SFDVKD. Trimming removed 8 bases from V and 0 bases from J, with 19 bases in between. The CDR3 is 16 amino acids. CDR3 nucleotides: TGTGCCACCATACGGTGGAGGACGTCTCGCTCCTACGAGCAGTACTTC. Translated, it gives CATIRWRTSRSYEQYF.

There are many counts of this clone. This chain connects TRBV7-9 to TRBJ2-1; D gene ambiguous. V lost 0 bases, J lost 9 bases, and 12 bases lay in between. The germline V gene encodes CDR1 SEHNR and CDR2 FQNEAQ (reference sequence). This CDR3 contains 14 residues. The CDR3 reads CASSLAGGSTEQFF. The CDR3 DNA reads as TGTGCCAGCAGCTTAGCGGGTGGGTCAACTGAGCAGTTCTTC.

This clone was counted many times. This chain uses TRBV11-3 with TRBJ2-1; 16 bases are shared with TRBD2. The trim removed 3 bases at V and 6 bases at J, leaving 17 bases unmatched. This CDR3 is built from 21 residues. CDR1 is SGHNT and CDR2 is YENEEA in the germline V gene. CDR3 sequence reads: CASSFSAGTSGRVRLFNEQFF. CDR3 bases: TGTGCCAGCAGCTTCTCCGCCGGGACTAGCGGGAGGGTACGTTTGTTCAATGAGCAGTTCTTC.

This clone was observed many times. The chain joins TRBV29-1 to TRBJ1-1, with 7 bases fitting TRBD1. Trimming cost V 3 bases and J 3 bases; bases outside gene matches: 10. Germline V gives CDR1 SQVTM, CDR2 ANQGSEA. There are 15 residues in the CDR3. The CDR3 sequence is CSVDLGGAGDTEAFF. CDR3 DNA sequence: TGCAGCGTTGATTTAGGGGGCGCGGGGGACACTGAAGCTTTCTTT.

This clone was recorded a few times. Mismatch with germline at one junction end may stem from a read error. This sequence joins TRBV6-2 or TRBV6-3 and TRBJ2-6; possibly TRBD2 for D (5 bases). The CDR3 extends over 12 amino acids. Germline V gene data show CDR1 as MNHEY and CDR2 as SVGEGT. The CDR3 region is CATEGGSNVLTF. The CDR3 DNA reads TGTGCCACCGAGGGTGGGTCCAACGTCCTGACTTTC.

This clone showed up many times. The rearrangement joins TRBV6-1 to TRBJ1-1; no clear D. Trimming removed 3 bases from V and 7 bases from J, with 9 bases in between. This CDR3 comprises 12 residues. Germline V lookup: CDR1 MNHNS, CDR2 SASEGT. CDR3 loop: CASSDWGFEAFF. Here the CDR3 DNA reads TGTGCCAGCAGTGACTGGGGTTTTGAAGCTTTCTTT.

This clone was detected ten times or more. The J gene is TRBJ2-7, the V gene TRBV11-3; 7 bases align to TRBD2. V shed 1 base, J shed 4 bases, and the junction held 13 bases outside the gene matches. The germline CDR1 and CDR2 sequences are SGHNT and YENEEA. This CDR3 is built from 17 residues. CDR3 sequence reads: CASSLGVITGLPYEQYF. Written as DNA, the CDR3 is TGTGCCAGCAGCTTAGGTGTCATCACGGGACTACCATACGAGCAGTACTTC.

A few counts support this clone. V gene TRBV20-1 combines with J gene TRBJ2-7; D remains unclear. Germline V gene data show CDR1 as DFQATT and CDR2 as SNEGSKA (reference sequence). The V end lost 5 bases, the J end lost 3 bases, and 11 bases lay between the germline ends. The CDR3 runs 12 residues. In DNA, the CDR3 is TGCAGTGCTGGCCTTGGGGACTACGAGCAGTACTTC. Its translation: CSAGLGDYEQYF.

Note on this clone: A much more abundant neighbour one base away suggests this may be a read error. The chain links TRBV6-1 to TRBJ1-2, with 10 bases that match TRBD1. This CDR3 comprises 16 residues. Germline V gene data show CDR1 as MNHNS and CDR2 as SASEGT. DNA for the CDR3: TGTGCCAGCAGCCCAGTAACGGGGACAGGGGTCTATGTCTACACCTTC. Protein product: CASSPVTGTGVYVYTF.

This clone ranks as medium-sized. The J gene is TRBJ2-7, the V gene TRBV15; the D gene could be TRBD1 or TRBD2 (6 bases each). The CDR3 has 14 residues. Germline CDR1 reads LNHNV; CDR2 reads YYDKDF (reference sequence). V was cut by 0 bases and J by 3 bases, with 9 bases left in between. The CDR3 DNA reads TGTGCCACCAGCAGAGAAGGGGGAGGCTACGAGCAGTACTTC. It translates to CATSREGGGYEQYF.

Ten or more counts support this clone. This chain links TRBV20-1 with TRBJ2-1; TRBD1 is a possible D gene (5 bases). Germline V gene sequence: CDR1 DFQATT, CDR2 SNEGSKA (reference sequence). The length of the CDR3 is 18 residues. Deletions cut 5 bases from V and 3 bases from J, with 26 bases between. The CDR3 loop reads CSAGWTRMSVDFYNEQFF. DNA of the CDR3: TGCAGTGCTGGATGGACAAGGATGAGCGTAGACTTCTACAATGAGCAGTTCTTC.

This clone was found many times. The chain joins TRBV30 to TRBJ1-1; 9 bases map to TRBD1. CDR3 length equals 14 residues. After removal of 3 bases from V and 1 base from J, the junction contained 3 bases not matched to a gene. Germline V lookup: CDR1 GTSNPN, CDR2 SVGIG (reference sequence). CDR3 bases: TGTGCCTGGAGGGACAGGGGACCGAACACTGAAGCTTTCTTT. Translation gives CAWRDRGPNTEAFF.

This clone was counted ten times or more. The CDR3 nucleotides read TGTGCCACCAGTGACCTACCGGGACAGGGGACCGGTGGGGCCAACGTCCTGACTTTC. This encodes CATSDLPGQGTGGANVLTF. The chain employs TRBV24-1 and TRBJ2-6; 10 bases agree with TRBD1. This CDR3 has 19 amino acids. CDR1 is KGHDR and CDR2 is SFDVKD in the germline V gene. V shed 4 bases and J 3 bases; nucleotides not matched to a gene: 11.